This passage covers 18 T cell receptor beta chains from one sample sequenced in a study of neoadjuvant anti-PD-1 for oral cavity cancer. Method: immunoSEQ multiplex PCR; TCRdb's copy keeps in-frame clones and lacks some. The table includes about 14,000 clones, approximately 70% detected once. The specimen was PBMCs, collected before nivolumab (anti-PD-1) treatment. The origin of the receptors is a person between 40 and 85 years old with oral cavity squamous cell carcinoma.

This clone was picked up a small number of times. The rearrangement links TRBV28 to TRBJ1-1; possibly TRBD1 for D (6 bases). V lost 5 bases and J 0 bases, leaving 13 bases between the germline ends. The length of the CDR3 is 15 residues. The germline CDR1 and CDR2 sequences are MDHEN and SYDVKM. CDR3 in DNA: TGTGCCAGCAGTCCTCAGGGACATCTGAACACTGAAGCTTTCTTT. Protein product: CASSPQGHLNTEAFF.

This rearrangement joins TRBV5-4 to TRBJ1-2; the D is unclear. This CDR3 is built from 16 residues. Germline V lookup: CDR1 SGHNT, CDR2 YYREEE (reference sequence). The ends were cut back, 1 base at V and 1 base at J, with 14 bases in the middle. The CDR3 DNA sequence: TGTGCCAGCAGCTTGAATGGGGTCAGGAATAACTATGGCTACACCTTC. It translates to CASSLNGVRNNYGYTF. Using reference TRBV5-4 and TRBJ1-2 for the parts outside the CDR3, the full variable domain is ETGVTQSPTHLIKTRGQQVTLRCSSQSGHNTVSWYQQALGQGPQFIFQYYREEENGRGNFPPRFSGLQFPNYSSELNVNALELDDSALYLCASSLNGVRNNYGYTFGSGTRLTVV.

This chain joins TRBV19 and TRBJ1-5, with D uncertain. The germline V gene has CDR1 LNHDA and CDR2 SQIVND (reference sequence). V dropped 0 bases and J dropped 9 bases, with 15 bases sitting between them. This CDR3 contains 15 residues. In DNA, the CDR3 is TGTGCCAGTAGTATAGATCCGGACGGGCGTCGGCCCCAGCATTTT. This encodes CASSIDPDGRRPQHF.

This chain links TRBV14 with TRBJ2-3; either TRBD1 or TRBD2 may fit D (6 bases each). Deletions cut 7 bases from V and 3 bases from J, with 11 bases between. Looked up from germline, CDR1 is SGHDN and CDR2 is FVKESK. The CDR3 covers 13 residues. The CDR3 reads CASTWGATDTQYF. The CDR3 bases are TGTGCCAGCACCTGGGGGGCTACAGATACGCAGTATTTT.

This clone was detected only once. J is TRBJ1-4 and V is TRBV10-3, with TRBD1 matching 8 bases. The germline V gene has CDR1 ENHRY and CDR2 SYGVKD. This CDR3 is 14 amino acids long. Unmatched junction bases numbered 3, after V lost 5 bases and J lost 4 bases. The CDR3 loop is CAISKGQVNEKLFF. The CDR3 DNA follows: TGTGCCATCAGTAAGGGACAGGTTAATGAAAAACTGTTTTTT.

This clone was observed once. The rearrangement links TRBV7-8 to TRBJ2-2, with D hard to call. V lost 2 bases, J lost 8 bases, and 15 bases lay in between. CDR1 and CDR2 (germline): SGHVS, FQNEAQ. CDR3 length: 15 residues. The CDR3 bases are TGTGCCAGCAGCTTACGGTCTGGGTCCAGGGGGGAGCTGTTTTTT. Its protein product is CASSLRSGSRGELFF.

This clone showed up just a few times. The chain joins TRBV6-5 to TRBJ1-1; D ambiguous. V lost 8 bases to trimming and J lost 5 bases, with 9 bases between them. The CDR3 has 11 residues. Per germline, CDR1 MNHEY and CDR2 SVGAGI. This CDR3 is CASGLATEAFF. The CDR3 DNA is TGTGCCAGCGGATTGGCAACTGAAGCTTTCTTT.

This clone was seen once. The chain employs TRBV6-1 and TRBJ1-3; no reliable D call. CDR1 MNHNS and CDR2 SASEGT come from the germline V gene. This CDR3 is 15 amino acids long. V lost 8 bases, J lost 2 bases, and 16 bases lay in between. The CDR3 nucleotides are TGTGCCAGCGGAACGAGGCTTGGCACTGGAAACACCATATATTTT. It translates to CASGTRLGTGNTIYF.

This chain links TRBV15 with TRBJ1-1; 7 nucleotides align to TRBD1. Germline V CDR1 and CDR2: LNHNV, YYDKDF (reference sequence). Trimming removed 0 bases from V and 11 bases from J; junction bases left unmatched: 6. There are 13 residues in the CDR3. The CDR3 nucleotides read TGTGCCACCAGCAGAGATCAGGGGGGAAGGGCTTTCTTT. It is translated as CATSRDQGGRAFF.

This clone was recorded a few times. The chain has TRBV7-9 and TRBJ2-2; D perhaps matches TRBD1 (5 bases). V was pared by 4 bases and J by 2 bases, with 14 bases between. CDR1 is SEHNR, CDR2 FQNEAQ, per germline (reference sequence). The CDR3 runs to 16 residues. CDR3 DNA sequence: TGTGCCAGCAGCTCGCGGACACCTTTTAACACCGGGGAGCTGTTTTTT. Translated, it gives CASSSRTPFNTGELFF.

This chain joins TRBV10-3 and TRBJ1-2, with D hard to call. CDR1 ENHRY and CDR2 SYGVKD come from the germline V gene. This CDR3 has 12 amino acids. V lost 2 bases and J lost 2, with 3 bases in between. CDR3 amino acids: CAISEGNYGYTF. Written as DNA, the CDR3 is TGTGCCATCAGTGAGGGGAACTATGGCTACACCTTC.

The DNA of the CDR3 is TGCGCCAGCAGCTTGGCTAGCGGGAGGGTCTCAAACACCGGGGAGCTGTTTTTT. As protein: CASSLASGRVSNTGELFF. The chain has TRBV5-1 and TRBJ2-2; 12 bases line up with TRBD2. Trimming took 0 bases from V and 2 from J; bases not matched to a gene: 5. The germline V gene has CDR1 SGHRS and CDR2 YFSETQ. The CDR3 spans 18 residues. The variable domain in full, with the rest retrieved from reference TRBV5-1 and TRBJ2-2, is KAGVTQTPRYLIKTRGQQVTLSCSPISGHRSVSWYQQTPGQGLQFLFEYFSETQRNKGNFPGRFSGRQFSNSRSEMNVSTLELGDSALYLCASSLASGRVSNTGELFFGEGSRLTVL.

The chain is built from TRBV5-6 and TRBJ1-1; maybe TRBD1 (6 bases). Germline V gene lookup returns CDR1 SGHDT and CDR2 YYEEEE. This CDR3 is 15 amino acids long. The V end lost 0 bases, the J end lost 4 bases, and 13 bases lay between the germline ends. Here the CDR3 reads CASSLVREGGTEAFF. CDR3 bases: TGTGCCAGCAGCTTGGTCAGGGAGGGGGGCACTGAAGCTTTCTTT.

This chain links TRBV2 with TRBJ2-3, with a weak D call TRBD2 (5 bases). The V gene lost 4 bases and the J gene lost 8 bases, with 10 bases spanning the gap. The CDR3 sequence is 12 residues long. Per the germline V gene, CDR1 is SNHLY and CDR2 is FYNNEI. The DNA of the CDR3 is TGTGCCAGCAGTGCGGGGTCCCCTACGCAGTATTTT. This encodes CASSAGSPTQYF.

The chain uses TRBV27 and TRBJ1-6; possibly TRBD1 for D (5 bases). The CDR3 extends over 16 amino acids. The V end lost 2 bases, the J end lost 10 bases, and 18 bases lay between the germline ends. Germline V CDR1 and CDR2: MNHEY, SMNVEV (reference sequence). The CDR3 protein is CASSLEGRVLRSPLHF. The CDR3 region has the DNA TGTGCCAGCAGTTTAGAAGGCAGGGTACTGAGGTCACCCCTCCACTTT.

The chain recombines TRBV19 with TRBJ1-2; 8 bases match TRBD1. Germline V CDR1 and CDR2: LNHDA, SQIVND (reference sequence). J was trimmed by 6 bases and V by 4 bases; bases with no gene match: 10. The CDR3 extends over 15 amino acids. DNA of the CDR3: TGTGCCAGTAGTACGGGGACAGGAAGTAAGGATGGCTACACCTTC. Translated, it gives CASSTGTGSKDGYTF.

This clone was observed a handful of times. The chain combines TRBV6-5 with TRBJ1-1, with 7 bases lining up with TRBD1. Looked up from germline, CDR1 is MNHEY and CDR2 is SVGAGI. Unmatched junction bases numbered 5, after V lost 6 bases and J lost 1 base. CDR3 size: 14 residues. The CDR3 nucleotides read TGTGCCAGCAGCCCCAGGGGGTCGAACACTGAAGCTTTCTTT. It encodes CASSPRGSNTEAFF.

In this sample, this clone turned up a few times. V usage is TRBV29-1 and J usage is TRBJ1-5; 10 bases line up with TRBD1. This CDR3 is built from 13 residues. The germline V gene has CDR1 SQVTM and CDR2 ANQGSEA. V was clipped by 6 bases and J by 9 bases; unmatched bases: 8. The CDR3 region is CSVRTGGFGPQHF. DNA for the CDR3: TGCAGCGTCAGGACAGGGGGTTTCGGGCCCCAGCATTTT.